These T cell receptor beta chains were read from a single sample in a study of OX40 agonist ivuxolimab in advanced cancers. The repertoire was sequenced with immunoSEQ multiplex PCR; TCRdb's copy has only in-frame clones and lacks some. The profile shows around 93,000 clones, around nine tenths of them singletons. Sequences were derived from CD4+ or CD8+ T cells sorted from blood, sampled in a trial of the OX40 agonist ivuxolimab. The receptor set was obtained from an adult with an advanced solid tumor such as melanoma, head and neck, liver or kidney cancer. The CDR3 runs from the conserved cysteine through the conserved F or W. The order of the fields is V gene, D gene, CDR3 length, J gene, clone size, CDR3 DNA, CDR3 protein. The D gene is left open where the match is weak. Size values are once, few and many counts, or a class for expanded clones, and some rows have none.

>TRBV5-1|-|14|TRBJ2-1|-
TGCGCCAGCAGCTTGGCCGCGACGGGGAATGAGCAGTTCTTC
CASSLAATGNEQFF
>TRBV4-3|TRBD2|13|TRBJ2-7|-
TGCGCCAGCAGCCACCAGCGGGAGTGGGAGCAGTACTTC
CASSHQREWEQYF
>TRBV5-1|-|12|TRBJ1-1|few
TGCGCCAGCAGCTTGGTAAACACTGAAGCTTTCTTT
CASSLVNTEAFF
>TRBV7-3|TRBD1|14|TRBJ2-3|-
TGTGCCAGCAGCTTAGGGACAGGGACAGATACGCAGTATTTT
CASSLGTGTDTQYF
>TRBV25-1|TRBD2|16|TRBJ2-7|-
TGTGCCAGCAGTGAATCAGGACTAGCGGGAGCCTACGAGCAGTACTTC
CASSESGLAGAYEQYF
>TRBV21-1|-|19|TRBJ2-2|-
TGTGCCAGCAGCATTCGGGATTTAGCGGGAGGGCCTCCCACCGGGGAGCTGTTTTTT
CASSIRDLAGGPPTGELFF
>TRBV5-1|-|14|TRBJ2-5|few
TGCGCCAGCAGCTTGGCCACTAGAGCCGAGACCCAGTACTTC
CASSLATRAETQYF
>TRBV6-6|-|12|TRBJ2-7|-
TGTGCCACCTTAGAAGGAGCCTACGAGCAGTACTTC
CATLEGAYEQYF
>TRBV11-2|TRBD1|14|TRBJ2-7|-
TGTGCCAGCAGGGGAAGGGACAGCACCTACGAGCAGTACTTC
CASRGRDSTYEQYF
>TRBV5-1|-|14|TRBJ1-1|-
TGCGCCAGCAGCTCCGATGGACAGTACACTGAAGCTTTCTTT
CASSSDGQYTEAFF
>TRBV7-8|-|13|TRBJ2-5|-
TGTGCCAGCAGCCTCGAGGGTGTGGAGACCCAGTACTTC
CASSLEGVETQYF
>TRBV5-5|-|13|TRBJ2-5|-
TGTGCCAGCAGCTTGGACTTTCAAGAGACCCAGTACTTC
CASSLDFQETQYF
>TRBV6-5|-|16|TRBJ2-1|-
TGTGCCAGCAGTTCGGACTATCACAGCTCCTACAATGAGCAGTTCTTC
CASSSDYHSSYNEQFF
>TRBV5-1|TRBD1|13|TRBJ1-1|-
TGCGCCAGCAACCTAGACAGGGACACTGAAGCTTTCTTT
CASNLDRDTEAFF
>TRBV5-1|TRBD1|15|TRBJ2-1|-
TGCGCCAGCAGGTACGCGACAGGGGGTTACAATGAGCAGTTCTTC
CASRYATGGYNEQFF
>TRBV5-6|-|15|TRBJ2-1|-
TGTGCCAGCAGCTTGTTTGGCGAATCCTACAATGAGCAGTTCTTC
CASSLFGESYNEQFF
>TRBV29-1|TRBD2|15|TRBJ2-3|-
TGCAGCGTTGAAGGGGGAGGGGAGGGCCCAGATACGCAGTATTTT
CSVEGGGEGPDTQYF
>TRBV29-1|-|12|TRBJ2-7|-
TGCAGCGTTGAGGGGCAGGGTTACGAGCAGTACTTC
CSVEGQGYEQYF
>TRBV6-5|TRBD1|13|TRBJ1-2|once
TGTGCCAGCAGCCCGGGACAGTACTATGGCTACACCTTC
CASSPGQYYGYTF
>TRBV7-3|-|13|TRBJ1-1|-
TGTGCCAGCGCCAACAGGGCCGGCACTGAAGCTTTCTTT
CASANRAGTEAFF
>TRBV6-5|TRBD1|15|TRBJ1-6|-
TGTGCCAGCAGCCCCGACAGGGTCGGTCATTCACCCCTCCACTTT
CASSPDRVGHSPLHF
>TRBV7-2|-|17|TRBJ2-3|-
TGTGCCAGCAGCCCCTCCGGGATTAAACTTAGCACAGATACGCAGTATTTT
CASSPSGIKLSTDTQYF
>TRBV5-1|TRBD2|16|TRBJ2-1|-
TGCGCCAGCAGCTTCGGGACTAGCGGAGCCTACAATGAGCAGTTCTTC
CASSFGTSGAYNEQFF
>TRBV2|-|14|TRBJ1-4|-
TGTGCCAGCATCCAGGGGCCTGAGAATGAAAAACTGTTTTTT
CASIQGPENEKLFF
>TRBV18|-|14|TRBJ2-5|once
TGTGCCAGCTCACCACCTCCGATGCAAGAGACCCAGTACTTC
CASSPPPMQETQYF
>TRBV29-1|TRBD1|13|TRBJ1-2|-
TGCAGCAGCGAGCCGGGACAGAGCTATGGCTACACCTTC
CSSEPGQSYGYTF
>TRBV7-9|-|13|TRBJ2-1|-
TGTGCCAGCAGCTCACAGGGTTACAATGAGCAGTTCTTC
CASSSQGYNEQFF
>TRBV21-1|-|13|TRBJ2-3|-
TGTGCCAGCAGCAAATACTGGGCAGATACGCAGTATTTT
CASSKYWADTQYF
>TRBV4-3|-|15|TRBJ2-7|medium-sized
TGCGCCAGCAGCCAAGTATACGGGTCTTCCTACGAGCAGTACTTC
CASSQVYGSSYEQYF
>TRBV7-9|TRBD1|17|TRBJ1-4|-
TGTGCCAGCAGCTTAGCGCCGACAGGGGTCACTAATGAAAAACTGTTTTTT
CASSLAPTGVTNEKLFF
>TRBV2|-|13|TRBJ2-5|-
TGTGCCAGCAGGGTGACGTACCAAGAGACCCAGTACTTC
CASRVTYQETQYF
>TRBV7-2|-|14|TRBJ2-5|-
TGTGCCAGCAGCTTCGGGGGGCGGGCAGAGACCCAGTACTTC
CASSFGGRAETQYF
>TRBV13|-|16|TRBJ2-3|-
TGTGCCAGCAGCTTATTCCAGGACTTCCTCACAGATACGCAGTATTTT
CASSLFQDFLTDTQYF
>TRBV21-1|-|17|TRBJ2-5|-
TGTGCCAGCAGCAAAAGGGACCTAGCGGGGAACCAAGAGACCCAGTACTTC
CASSKRDLAGNQETQYF
>TRBV7-3|TRBD1|17|TRBJ1-3|-
TGTGCCAGCAGCTTCCGCCCTGACAGGGGTTCTGGAAACACCATATATTTT
CASSFRPDRGSGNTIYF
>TRBV7-6|-|22|TRBJ2-3|-
TGTGCCAGCAGCTCCATACCCTCCGTGGGGTCCACCGTGTGGAGAGGCACAGATACGCAGTATTTT
CASSSIPSVGSTVWRGTDTQYF
>TRBV19|TRBD1|13|TRBJ1-5|few
TGTGCCAGCGGGACAGGGAGGGATCAGCCCCAGCATTTT
CASGTGRDQPQHF
>TRBV6-5|TRBD2|16|TRBJ2-1|-
TGTGCCAGCAGTTCCCCCGGGACTACCTCCTTCAATGAGCAGTTCTTC
CASSSPGTTSFNEQFF
>TRBV27|-|15|TRBJ1-1|-
TGTGCCAGCAGTAACCGAGGAGGGGCAGGGACTGAAGCTTTCTTT
CASSNRGGAGTEAFF
>TRBV11-2|TRBD2|16|TRBJ2-2|-
TGTGCCAGCAGCTTAGATAGCGGGGGGGTCACCGGGGAGCTGTTTTTT
CASSLDSGGVTGELFF